Listed below are T cell receptor beta chains from one sample, sequenced in a study of T-cell reconstitution after alpha-beta-depleted transplantation in children. TCRdb re-analysed the PCR reads in MiXCR, keeping a single row per CDR3 protein. The sample gives about 170,000 distinct CDR3 sequences, approximately 10% of which show up once; less than 15% is in the top ten. Sequenced material: PBMCs, taken before TCRalphabeta/CD19-depleted stem cell transplant. The origin of the receptors is a boy between 2 and 10 years old with acute myeloid leukemia, due to receive a stem cell transplant. The CDR3 runs from the conserved cysteine through the conserved F or W. Clone sizes are shown as once, few, many or a size class.

length	size	J	V	CDR3
18	many	TRBJ1-5	TRBV7-8	CASSPPPGTGVSNQPQHF
14	many	TRBJ1-1	TRBV7-9	CASSLAGQGVGAFF
12	many	TRBJ2-7	TRBV14	CASSLQGTEQYF
14	many	TRBJ1-5	TRBV28	CASRGDTGRGPHHF
15	many	TRBJ2-1	TRBV7-2	CASSLAFSPYNEQFF
14	many	TRBJ1-4	TRBV27	CASRRQGSNEKLFF
12	many	TRBJ2-1	TRBV20-1	CSAKSYPNEQFF
17	many	TRBJ2-1	TRBV7-8	CASSLGGAGSSYNEQFF
13	many	TRBJ2-1	TRBV20-1	CSAAGTGGNEQFF
13	many	TRBJ2-1	TRBV6-2/TRBV6-3	CATRGSSYNEQFF
15	many	TRBJ2-5	TRBV20-1	CSARDPGAGQETQYF
15	many	TRBJ1-5	TRBV9	CASSVDGGQGQPQHF
12	many	TRBJ2-3	TRBV29-1	CSVVGVPDTQYF
15	once	TRBJ1-2	TRBV29-1	CSVEVEGAVAYGYTF
13	many	TRBJ2-2	TRBV5-1	CASSNRGPGELFF
16	many	TRBJ2-2	TRBV12-3/TRBV12-4	CASTRLAGGNTGELFF
13	many	TRBJ1-1	TRBV5-1	CASSSDTGTEAFF
15	many	TRBJ2-3	TRBV12-3/TRBV12-4	CASSLWVAGSDTQYF
14	many	TRBJ2-3	TRBV7-2	CASSLRQTKDTQYF
16	many	TRBJ1-2	TRBV12-3/TRBV12-4	CASTALLGKKAYGYTF
13	many	TRBJ2-7	TRBV19	CASSSYLWYEQYF
19	many	TRBJ2-7	TRBV5-1	CASSLSDTSGRSGSYEQYF
17	many	TRBJ2-1	TRBV10-3	CATGGTGEVVTYNEQFF
13	many	TRBJ2-2	TRBV20-1	CSVTSLSTGELFF
12	many	TRBJ2-5	TRBV12-3/TRBV12-4	CASSSIQETQYF
17	many	TRBJ2-1	TRBV27	CASSLKGFRSSYNEQFF
14	many	TRBJ2-3	TRBV20-1	CSARSGRSTDTQYF
14	few	TRBJ2-3	TRBV19	CASRPGTATDTQYF
14	few	TRBJ1-4	TRBV30	CAWAIDRGYEKLFF
13	many	TRBJ2-5	TRBV5-1	CASSLGAKETQYF
16	many	TRBJ1-2	TRBV4-2	CASSQESYQGGNGYTF
15	many	TRBJ2-1	TRBV4-1	CASSQHRDGRNEQFF
16	many	TRBJ1-6	TRBV9	CASSADGQKYNSPLHF
15	many	TRBJ2-1	TRBV6-5	CASSYLAGGRDEQFF